Shown below are 2 T cell receptor beta chains from a single sample sequenced in a study of neurological immune-mediated disorders (dated by TCRdb to the late 2010s). Taken with the paper, the label for time point translates to: longitudinal time-point 2. The library relied on 5' RACE. The run used an Illumina HiSeq 2500. TCRdb passed the public sequencing reads through fastp at Q25 and MiXCR, retaining productive beta sequences. Under each unique CDR3 protein, matching rows form one entry showing the most common genes and DNA. Counted in this sample were about 90,000 distinct CDR3 sequences; 13% of them appeared once. The ten largest clones represent approximately 4.5% of the sample. The sequenced material came from PBMCs. All receptors come from a female donor with HTLV-1-associated myelopathy (HAM/TSP).

This clonotype has ten or more counts. The genes are TRBV10-1 and TRBJ2-7, with no clear D. V shed 0 bases and J shed 6 bases, with 9 bases lying between them. The CDR3 loop spans 13 amino acids. Germline V lookup: CDR1 WNHNN, CDR2 SYGVQD (reference sequence). CDR3 sequence: CASSESVFGEQYF. The CDR3 DNA sequence: TGCGCCAGCAGTGAGTCTGTATTTGGCGAGCAGTACTTC.

The genes are TRBV20-1 and TRBJ2-2; 8 bases are a match to TRBD2. The CDR3 runs 15 residues. V shed 3 bases and J 3 bases; nucleotides not matched to a gene: 6. CDR1 is DFQATT and CDR2 is SNEGSKA in the germline V gene (reference sequence). CDR3 bases: TGCAGTGCTAGCAGGGCGGGGGGACACACCGGGGAGCTGTTTTTT. Amino acids: CSASRAGGHTGELFF.